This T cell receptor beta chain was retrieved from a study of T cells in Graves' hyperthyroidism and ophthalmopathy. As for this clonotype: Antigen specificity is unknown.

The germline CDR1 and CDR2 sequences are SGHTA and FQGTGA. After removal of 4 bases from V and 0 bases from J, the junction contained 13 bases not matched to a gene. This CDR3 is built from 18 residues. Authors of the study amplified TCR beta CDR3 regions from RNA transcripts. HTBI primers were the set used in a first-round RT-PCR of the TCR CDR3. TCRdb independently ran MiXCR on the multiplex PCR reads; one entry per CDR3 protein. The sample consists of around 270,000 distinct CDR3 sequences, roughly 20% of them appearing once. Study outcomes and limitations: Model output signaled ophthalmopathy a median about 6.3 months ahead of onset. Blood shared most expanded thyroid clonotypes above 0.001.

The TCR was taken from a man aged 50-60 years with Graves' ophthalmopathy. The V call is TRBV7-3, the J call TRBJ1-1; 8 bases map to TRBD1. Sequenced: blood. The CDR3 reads CASSSSHRGILMNTEAFF. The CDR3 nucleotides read TGTGCCAGCAGCTCCTCACACAGGGGGATACTTATGAACACTGAAGCTTTCTTT.